Listed below are T cell receptor beta chains from one sample, sequenced in a study of blood T cell repertoires in COVID-19. TCRdb's table, derived via immunoSEQ multiplex PCR, lists solely in-frame clones and lacks some. The table has about 270,000 clones, approximately 90% seen once. The material sequenced was PBMCs or T cells enriched from blood (not recorded which). The receptors originated from a woman aged 40 to 50 with acute COVID-19. CDR3s include the opening cysteine and the closing phenylalanine or tryptophan. Fields, in order: V gene, clone size, D gene, J gene, CDR3 protein, CDR3 DNA. D genes are given only for firm matches. The listing skips clone size in some rows; elsewhere it reads once, few, many or a size class.

v_gene: TRBV30
abundance: -
d_gene: -
j_gene: TRBJ2-1
CDR3aa: CAWSLNPSSYNEQFF
CDR3nt: TGTGCCTGGAGTTTAAACCCGAGCTCCTACAATGAGCAGTTCTTC

v_gene: TRBV11-3
abundance: -
d_gene: -
j_gene: TRBJ2-1
CDR3aa: CASSLDSWGLNLGSYNEQFF
CDR3nt: TGTGCCAGCAGCTTAGATAGTTGGGGACTTAACCTGGGTTCCTACAATGAGCAGTTCTTC

v_gene: TRBV27
abundance: -
d_gene: -
j_gene: TRBJ1-6
CDR3aa: CASTQGTGNSPLHF
CDR3nt: TGTGCCAGCACCCAGGGGACCGGTAATTCACCCCTCCACTTT

v_gene: TRBV9
abundance: -
d_gene: TRBD1
j_gene: TRBJ1-2
CDR3aa: CASTGQGAYGYTF
CDR3nt: TGTGCCAGCACCGGACAGGGGGCGTATGGCTACACCTTC

v_gene: TRBV9
abundance: few
d_gene: -
j_gene: TRBJ1-2
CDR3aa: CASSVGRGGYGYTF
CDR3nt: TGTGCCAGCAGCGTAGGCAGGGGCGGCTATGGCTACACCTTC

v_gene: TRBV7-3
abundance: many
d_gene: TRBD1
j_gene: TRBJ2-2
CDR3aa: CASSTQGANTGELFF
CDR3nt: TGTGCCAGCAGCACACAGGGGGCGAACACCGGGGAGCTGTTTTTT

v_gene: TRBV25-1
abundance: few
d_gene: TRBD2
j_gene: TRBJ2-7
CDR3aa: CASKGLAEQYF
CDR3nt: TGTGCCAGCAAGGGACTAGCCGAGCAGTACTTC

v_gene: TRBV5-1
abundance: -
d_gene: -
j_gene: TRBJ2-7
CDR3aa: CASNDGGSSYEQYF
CDR3nt: TGCGCCAGCAACGACGGGGGAAGCTCCTACGAGCAGTACTTC

v_gene: TRBV18
abundance: -
d_gene: TRBD2
j_gene: TRBJ2-7
CDR3aa: CASSRPGLADRTYEQYF
CDR3nt: TGTGCCAGCTCTCGACCCGGCCTAGCGGACCGCACCTACGAGCAGTACTTC

v_gene: TRBV30
abundance: -
d_gene: -
j_gene: TRBJ2-1
CDR3aa: CAWSRATYNEQFF
CDR3nt: TGTGCCTGGAGTCGAGCAACCTACAATGAGCAGTTCTTC

v_gene: TRBV12-3/TRBV12-4
abundance: -
d_gene: -
j_gene: TRBJ1-2
CDR3aa: CASSRAGGYTF
CDR3nt: TGTGCCAGCAGTAGGGCAGGGGGCTACACCTTC

v_gene: TRBV6-5
abundance: -
d_gene: TRBD1
j_gene: TRBJ1-6
CDR3aa: CASSYDGTGVSPLHF
CDR3nt: TGTGCCAGCAGTTACGATGGGACAGGAGTTTCACCCCTCCACTTT

v_gene: TRBV11-3
abundance: once
d_gene: TRBD2
j_gene: TRBJ2-1
CDR3aa: CASSTKRTSGPHNEQFF
CDR3nt: TGTGCCAGCAGCACCAAAAGGACTAGCGGGCCACACAATGAGCAGTTCTTC

v_gene: TRBV11-3
abundance: -
d_gene: -
j_gene: TRBJ2-1
CDR3aa: CASSSILGENEQFF
CDR3nt: TGTGCCAGCAGCTCCATTTTAGGAGAGAATGAGCAGTTCTTC

v_gene: TRBV11-2
abundance: -
d_gene: -
j_gene: TRBJ2-5
CDR3aa: CASSSRTFQETQYF
CDR3nt: TGTGCCAGCAGCTCGAGGACATTCCAAGAGACCCAGTACTTC

v_gene: TRBV19
abundance: -
d_gene: TRBD2
j_gene: TRBJ2-1
CDR3aa: CASSIGGLAGEDEQFF
CDR3nt: TGTGCCAGTAGTATCGGCGGACTAGCGGGAGAGGATGAGCAGTTCTTC

v_gene: TRBV27
abundance: -
d_gene: TRBD1
j_gene: TRBJ2-3
CDR3aa: CASSLLRGLSTDTQYF
CDR3nt: TGTGCCAGCAGTTTACTCAGGGGGCTTAGCACAGATACGCAGTATTTT

v_gene: TRBV27
abundance: -
d_gene: -
j_gene: TRBJ2-7
CDR3aa: CASSFGTPTYEQYF
CDR3nt: TGTGCCAGCAGTTTTGGGACACCCACCTACGAGCAGTACTTC

v_gene: TRBV14
abundance: -
d_gene: TRBD1
j_gene: TRBJ1-1
CDR3aa: CASSPLDRVTEAFF
CDR3nt: TGTGCCAGCAGCCCCCTGGACAGGGTAACTGAAGCTTTCTTT

v_gene: TRBV14
abundance: -
d_gene: TRBD2
j_gene: TRBJ2-3
CDR3aa: CASSPQPPGLARDTQYF
CDR3nt: TGTGCCAGCAGCCCACAACCCCCGGGACTAGCTCGAGATACGCAGTATTTT

v_gene: TRBV5-5
abundance: -
d_gene: TRBD1
j_gene: TRBJ1-5
CDR3aa: CASSLAFIHRGGNQPQHF
CDR3nt: TGTGCCAGCAGCTTGGCCTTTATCCACAGGGGCGGCAATCAGCCCCAGCATTTT

v_gene: TRBV11-3
abundance: -
d_gene: -
j_gene: TRBJ2-3
CDR3aa: CASSLGGDHPPHTQYF
CDR3nt: TGTGCCAGCAGCTTAGGGGGAGATCACCCCCCCCATACGCAGTATTTT

v_gene: TRBV7-2
abundance: once
d_gene: TRBD2
j_gene: TRBJ2-2
CDR3aa: CASSFRLAGTGELFF
CDR3nt: TGTGCCAGCAGCTTTAGACTAGCGGGAACCGGGGAGCTGTTTTTT

v_gene: TRBV28
abundance: once
d_gene: TRBD1
j_gene: TRBJ1-6
CDR3aa: CASSTTGDGSPLHF
CDR3nt: TGTGCCAGCAGCACAACAGGGGATGGTTCACCCCTCCACTTT

v_gene: TRBV7-9
abundance: few
d_gene: TRBD1
j_gene: TRBJ2-4
CDR3aa: CASSMPGGAKNIQYF
CDR3nt: TGTGCCAGCAGCATGCCAGGGGGAGCCAAAAACATTCAGTACTTC

v_gene: TRBV9
abundance: few
d_gene: TRBD2
j_gene: TRBJ2-7
CDR3aa: CASSGGAGLAGTYEQYF
CDR3nt: TGTGCCAGCAGCGGGGGAGCGGGACTAGCGGGGACCTACGAGCAGTACTTC

v_gene: TRBV6-5
abundance: -
d_gene: -
j_gene: TRBJ2-1
CDR3aa: CASSYSQGQFF
CDR3nt: TGTGCCAGCAGTTACTCACAGGGACAGTTCTTC

v_gene: TRBV6-1
abundance: -
d_gene: -
j_gene: TRBJ1-2
CDR3aa: CASSESAGDYGYTF
CDR3nt: TGTGCCAGCAGTGAATCGGCAGGGGACTATGGCTACACCTTC

v_gene: TRBV6-5
abundance: -
d_gene: -
j_gene: TRBJ1-5
CDR3aa: CASSYAGINQPQHF
CDR3nt: TGTGCCAGCAGTTATGCGGGGATTAATCAGCCCCAGCATTTT

v_gene: TRBV19
abundance: -
d_gene: -
j_gene: TRBJ1-1
CDR3aa: CASMGAGAFF
CDR3nt: TGTGCCAGTATGGGGGCAGGAGCTTTCTTT

v_gene: TRBV28
abundance: -
d_gene: TRBD1
j_gene: TRBJ2-7
CDR3aa: CASSNRGSYEQYF
CDR3nt: TGTGCCAGCAGCAACAGGGGGTCCTACGAGCAGTACTTC

v_gene: TRBV18
abundance: -
d_gene: TRBD1
j_gene: TRBJ1-1
CDR3aa: CASSPTSGGTEAFF
CDR3nt: TGTGCCAGCTCACCTACTTCAGGGGGCACTGAAGCTTTCTTT

v_gene: TRBV6-2/TRBV6-3
abundance: -
d_gene: TRBD1
j_gene: TRBJ2-5
CDR3aa: CASSVTGTVVETQYF
CDR3nt: TGTGCCAGCAGTGTGACCGGGACAGTTGTTGAGACCCAGTACTTC

v_gene: TRBV19
abundance: -
d_gene: -
j_gene: TRBJ2-1
CDR3aa: CASSIGSGVNEQFF
CDR3nt: TGTGCCAGTAGTATCGGTTCGGGGGTCAATGAGCAGTTCTTC

v_gene: TRBV5-1
abundance: once
d_gene: -
j_gene: TRBJ2-1
CDR3aa: CASSLSGLADYNEQFF
CDR3nt: TGCGCCAGCAGCTTGTCTGGGCTAGCAGACTACAATGAGCAGTTCTTC

v_gene: TRBV7-8
abundance: once
d_gene: TRBD1
j_gene: TRBJ1-1
CDR3aa: CASRPSTGVVQTEAFF
CDR3nt: TGTGCCAGCAGGCCCTCCACAGGGGTTGTTCAAACTGAAGCTTTCTTT

v_gene: TRBV24-1
abundance: once
d_gene: -
j_gene: TRBJ2-7
CDR3aa: CATSDSQQGQYF
CDR3nt: TGTGCCACCAGTGACTCCCAACAGGGGCAGTACTTC